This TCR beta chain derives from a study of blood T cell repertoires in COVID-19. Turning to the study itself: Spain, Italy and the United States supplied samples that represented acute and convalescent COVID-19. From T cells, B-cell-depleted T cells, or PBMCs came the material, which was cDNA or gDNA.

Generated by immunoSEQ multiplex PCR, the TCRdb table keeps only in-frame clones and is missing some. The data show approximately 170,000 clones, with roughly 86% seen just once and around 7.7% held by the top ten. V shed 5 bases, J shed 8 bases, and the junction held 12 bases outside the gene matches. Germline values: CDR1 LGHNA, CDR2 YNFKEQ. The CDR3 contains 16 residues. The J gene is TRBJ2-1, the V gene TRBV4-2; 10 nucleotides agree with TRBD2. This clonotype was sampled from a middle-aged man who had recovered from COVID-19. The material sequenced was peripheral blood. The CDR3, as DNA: TGTGCCAGCAGCATAAAAGGGTCTAGCGGGAGCGATGAGCAGTTCTTC. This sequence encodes CASSIKGSSGSDEQFF.